This T cell receptor (beta chain) is from a study of response to subunit inactivated influenza vaccine. TCRdb analysed the RT-PCR reads with MiXCR anew, one entry per CDR3 protein. The top ten clones hold 2.5% to 3.5% of a sample with 500,000 or so distinct CDR3 sequences, more than 15% of them seen once. The germline CDR1 and CDR2 sequences are MNHEY and SVGAGI. V was pared by 0 bases and J by 6 bases, with 9 bases between. There are 14 residues in the CDR3. This clonotype was found many times. As yet, its antigen is unknown. Study observations and caveats: Authors suggested seasonal influenza vaccinations each recruit few new T cells.

This rearrangement joins TRBV6-5 to TRBJ2-4; D gene uncertain. The source of this sequence is a man aged 50 to 69 who received an inactivated influenza vaccine. The specimen was CD4+ T cells sorted from PBMCs, collected less than 30 months after vaccination. The CDR3 reads CASSYSTVGNIQYF. Here the CDR3 DNA reads TGTGCCAGCAGTTACTCGACCGTCGGAAACATTCAGTACTTC.